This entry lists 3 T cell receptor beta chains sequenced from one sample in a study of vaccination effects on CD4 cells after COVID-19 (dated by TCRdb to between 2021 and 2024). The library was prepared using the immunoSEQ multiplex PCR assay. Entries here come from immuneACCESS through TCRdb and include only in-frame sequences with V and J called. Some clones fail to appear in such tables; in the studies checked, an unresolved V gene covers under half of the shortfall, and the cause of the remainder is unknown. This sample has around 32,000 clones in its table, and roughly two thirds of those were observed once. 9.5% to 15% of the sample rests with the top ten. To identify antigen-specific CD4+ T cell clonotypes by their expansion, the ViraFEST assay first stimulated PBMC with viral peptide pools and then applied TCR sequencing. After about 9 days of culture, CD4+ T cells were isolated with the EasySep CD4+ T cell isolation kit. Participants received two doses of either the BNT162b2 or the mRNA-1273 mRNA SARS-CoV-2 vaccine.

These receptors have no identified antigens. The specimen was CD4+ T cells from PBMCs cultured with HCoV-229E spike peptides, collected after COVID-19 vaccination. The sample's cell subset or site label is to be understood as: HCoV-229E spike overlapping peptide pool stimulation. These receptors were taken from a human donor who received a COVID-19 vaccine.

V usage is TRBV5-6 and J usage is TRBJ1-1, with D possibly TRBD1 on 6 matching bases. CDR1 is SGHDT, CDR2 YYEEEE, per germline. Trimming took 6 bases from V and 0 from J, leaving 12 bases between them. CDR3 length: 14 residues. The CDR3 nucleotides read TGTGCCAGCACGACACAGGGAATGAACACTGAAGCTTTCTTT. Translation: CASTTQGMNTEAFF.

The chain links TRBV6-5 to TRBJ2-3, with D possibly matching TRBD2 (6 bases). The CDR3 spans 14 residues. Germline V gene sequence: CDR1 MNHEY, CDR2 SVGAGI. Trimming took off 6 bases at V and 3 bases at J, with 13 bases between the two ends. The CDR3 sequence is CASRNLGRTDTQYF. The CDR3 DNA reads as TGTGCCAGCAGAAACCTCGGGAGAACAGATACGCAGTATTTT.

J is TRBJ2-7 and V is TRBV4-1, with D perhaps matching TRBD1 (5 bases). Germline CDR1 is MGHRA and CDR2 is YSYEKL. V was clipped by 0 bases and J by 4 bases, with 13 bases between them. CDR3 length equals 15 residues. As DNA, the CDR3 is TGCGCCAGCAGCCAAGATAAGGGGATCGCTTACGAGCAGTACTTC. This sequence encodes CASSQDKGIAYEQYF.